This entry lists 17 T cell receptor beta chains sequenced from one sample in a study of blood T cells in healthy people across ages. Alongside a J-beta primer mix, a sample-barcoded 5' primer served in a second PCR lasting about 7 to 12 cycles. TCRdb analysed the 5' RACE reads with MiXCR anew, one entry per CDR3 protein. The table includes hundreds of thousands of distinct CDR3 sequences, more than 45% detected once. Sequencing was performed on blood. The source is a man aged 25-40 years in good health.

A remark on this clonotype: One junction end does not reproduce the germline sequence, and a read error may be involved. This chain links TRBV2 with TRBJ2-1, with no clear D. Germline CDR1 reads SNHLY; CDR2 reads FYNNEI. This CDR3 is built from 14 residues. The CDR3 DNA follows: TGTGCCAGCAGTGAAGACGGCAGGTACAATGAGCGGTTCTTC. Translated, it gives CASSEDGRYNERFF. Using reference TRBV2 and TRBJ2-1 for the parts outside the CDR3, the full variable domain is EPEVTQTPSHQVTQMGQEVILRCVPISNHLYFYWYRQILGQKVEFLVSFYNNEISEKSEIFDDQFSVERPDGSNFTLKIRSTKLEDSAMYFCASSEDGRYNERFFGPGTRLTVL.

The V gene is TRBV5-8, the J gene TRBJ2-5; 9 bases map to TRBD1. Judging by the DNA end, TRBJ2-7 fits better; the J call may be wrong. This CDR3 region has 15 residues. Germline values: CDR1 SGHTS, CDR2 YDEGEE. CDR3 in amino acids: CASSLVGQGRNEQYF. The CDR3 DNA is TGTGCCAGCAGCTTGGTGGGACAGGGCCGGAACGAGCAGTACTTC.

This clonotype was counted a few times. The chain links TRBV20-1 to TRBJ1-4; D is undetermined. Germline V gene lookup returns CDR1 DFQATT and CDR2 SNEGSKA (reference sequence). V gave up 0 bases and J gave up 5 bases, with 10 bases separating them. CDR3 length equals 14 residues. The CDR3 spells CSARDPRENEKLFF. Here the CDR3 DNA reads TGCAGTGCTAGAGATCCACGGGAAAATGAAAAACTGTTTTTT.

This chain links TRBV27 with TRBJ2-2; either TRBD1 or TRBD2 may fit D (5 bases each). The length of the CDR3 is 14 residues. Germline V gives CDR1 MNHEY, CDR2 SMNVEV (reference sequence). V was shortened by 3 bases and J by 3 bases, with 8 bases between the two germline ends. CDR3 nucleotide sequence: TGTGCCAGCAGTTTCGTGGGGGACACCGGGGAGCTGTTTTTT. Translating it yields CASSFVGDTGELFF.

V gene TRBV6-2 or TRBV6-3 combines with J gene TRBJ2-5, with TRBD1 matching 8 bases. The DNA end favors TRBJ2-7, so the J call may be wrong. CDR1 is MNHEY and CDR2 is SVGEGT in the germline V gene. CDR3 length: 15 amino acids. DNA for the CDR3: TGTGCCAGCAGCTCCCAGGGGGCAGGGGCCAACGAGCAGTACTTC. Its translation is CASSSQGAGANEQYF.

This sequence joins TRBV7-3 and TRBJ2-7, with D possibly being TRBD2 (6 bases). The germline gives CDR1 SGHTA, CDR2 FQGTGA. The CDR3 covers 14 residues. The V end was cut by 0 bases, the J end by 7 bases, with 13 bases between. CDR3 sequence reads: CASSLTGLTNEQYF. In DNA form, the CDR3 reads TGTGCCAGCAGCTTAACGGGACTCACCAATGAGCAGTACTTC.

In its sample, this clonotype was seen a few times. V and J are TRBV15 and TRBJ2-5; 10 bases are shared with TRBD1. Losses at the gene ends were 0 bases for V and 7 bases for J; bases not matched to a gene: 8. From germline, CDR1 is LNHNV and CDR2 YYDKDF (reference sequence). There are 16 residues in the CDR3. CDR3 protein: CATSRDLGQGFGTQYF. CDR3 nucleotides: TGTGCCACCAGCAGAGATTTGGGACAGGGGTTTGGGACCCAGTACTTC. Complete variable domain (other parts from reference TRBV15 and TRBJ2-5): DAMVIQNPRYQVTQFGKPVTLSCSQTLNHNVMYWYQQKSSQAPKLLFHYYDKDFNNEADTPDNFQSRRPNTSFCFLDIRSPGLGDTAMYLCATSRDLGQGFGTQYFGPGTRLLVL.

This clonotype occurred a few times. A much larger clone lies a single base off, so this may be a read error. The CDR3 loop is CASKGGYNEQYF. CDR3 DNA: TGTGCCAGCAAAGGGGGATACAATGAGCAGTACTTC. This chain links TRBV7-2 with TRBJ2-5, with D perhaps TRBD1 (6 bases). The CDR3 contains 12 residues. The germline V gene encodes CDR1 SGHTA and CDR2 FQGNSA. Trimming took 7 bases from V and 11 from J, leaving 17 bases between them.

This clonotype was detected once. In DNA form, the CDR3 reads TGTGCCAGCAGTTTGGGACTAGCTCACGATGAGCAGTTCTTC. Translated, it gives CASSLGLAHDEQFF. The V call is TRBV6-5, the J call TRBJ2-1; 9 bases fit TRBD2. The V segment lost 4 bases and the J segment 8 bases; nucleotides outside the gene matches: 6. CDR3 length: 14 amino acids. The germline gives CDR1 MNHEY, CDR2 SVGAGI.

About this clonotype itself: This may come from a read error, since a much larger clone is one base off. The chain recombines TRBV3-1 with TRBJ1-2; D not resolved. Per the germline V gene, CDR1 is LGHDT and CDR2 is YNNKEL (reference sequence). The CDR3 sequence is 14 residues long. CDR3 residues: CANSQGILLYGYTF. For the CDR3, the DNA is TGTGCCAACAGCCAAGGGATCCTCCTCTATGGCTACACCTTC.

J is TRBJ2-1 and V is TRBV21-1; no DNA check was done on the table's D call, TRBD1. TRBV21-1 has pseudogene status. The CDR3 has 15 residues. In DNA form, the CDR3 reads TGTGCCAGCAGCAAAAGGAGCGACAGACAAGAGACCCAGTTCTTC. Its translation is CASSKRSDRQETQFF.

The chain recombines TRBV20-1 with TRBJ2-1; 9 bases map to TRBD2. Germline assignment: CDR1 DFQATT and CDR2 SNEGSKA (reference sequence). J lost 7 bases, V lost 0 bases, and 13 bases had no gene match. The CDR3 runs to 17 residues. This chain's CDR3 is CSARDRRAGGPGNEQFF. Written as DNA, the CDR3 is TGCAGTGCTAGAGACCGCCGCGCGGGGGGGCCGGGAAATGAGCAGTTCTTC.

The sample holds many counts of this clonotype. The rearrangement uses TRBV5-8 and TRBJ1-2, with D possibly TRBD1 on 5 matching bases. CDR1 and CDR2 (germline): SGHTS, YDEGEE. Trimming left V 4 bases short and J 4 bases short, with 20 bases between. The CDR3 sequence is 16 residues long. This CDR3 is CASSAIAGSFTYGYTF. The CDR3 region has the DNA TGTGCCAGCAGCGCGATCGCAGGGAGTTTTACCTATGGCTACACCTTC.

The CDR3: CASSSGGAGEQFF. The CDR3, as DNA: TGTGCCAGCAGTAGCGGGGGGGCGGGAGAGCAGTTCTTC. This rearrangement joins TRBV13 to TRBJ2-1; the match to TRBD2 covers 11 bases. The length of the CDR3 is 13 residues. V lost 6 bases to trimming and J lost 10 bases; unmatched junction nucleotides: 5. Germline V CDR1 and CDR2: PRHDT, FYEKMQ (reference sequence).

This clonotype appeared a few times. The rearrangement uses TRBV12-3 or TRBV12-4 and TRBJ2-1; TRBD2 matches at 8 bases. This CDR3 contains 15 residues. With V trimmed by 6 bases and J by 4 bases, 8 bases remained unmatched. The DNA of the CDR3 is TGTGCCAGCAGAAAGCAGACTAGCGTTTACAATGAGCAGTTCTTC. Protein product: CASRKQTSVYNEQFF.

The CDR3 here is CAAQGRPSYEQYF. The CDR3 nucleotides read TGTGCCGCCCAGGGGAGGCCCTCCTACGAGCAGTACTTC. The chain carries TRBV2 and TRBJ2-7; D possibly uses TRBD1 or TRBD2 (6 bases each). Looked up from germline, CDR1 is SNHLY and CDR2 is FYNNEI. The CDR3 covers 13 residues. Deletions cut 11 bases from V and 0 bases from J, with 14 bases between.

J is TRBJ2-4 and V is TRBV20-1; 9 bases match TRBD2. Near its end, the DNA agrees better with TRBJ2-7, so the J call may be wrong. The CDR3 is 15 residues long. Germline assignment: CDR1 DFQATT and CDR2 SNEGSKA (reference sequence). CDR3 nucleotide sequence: TGCAGTGCTAGAGTAGCGGGAGAGCCAGGGTACGAGCAGTACTTC. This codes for CSARVAGEPGYEQYF.